This T cell receptor beta chain was retrieved from a study of cytomegalovirus exposure and HLA in healthy donors. The ends lost 1 base at V and 3 bases at J; junction bases unmatched: 7. The CDR3 is 16 amino acids. CDR1 is SGHRS and CDR2 is YFSETQ in the germline V gene. The primer mix had 60 Vbeta and 13 Jbeta primers. The repertoire was sequenced with immunoSEQ multiplex PCR; TCRdb's copy has only in-frame clones and lacks some. In the table there are some 76,000 clones, roughly 82% of which are singletons. This receptor was obtained from a male donor in good health and CMV-seropositive. The genes are TRBV5-1 and TRBJ2-3; 8 nucleotides align to TRBD1. The sequenced sample was PBMCs. The CDR3 sequence: CASSLTGGYATDTQYF. The DNA for the CDR3 is TGCGCCAGCAGCTTGACAGGGGGGTATGCGACAGATACGCAGTATTTT.